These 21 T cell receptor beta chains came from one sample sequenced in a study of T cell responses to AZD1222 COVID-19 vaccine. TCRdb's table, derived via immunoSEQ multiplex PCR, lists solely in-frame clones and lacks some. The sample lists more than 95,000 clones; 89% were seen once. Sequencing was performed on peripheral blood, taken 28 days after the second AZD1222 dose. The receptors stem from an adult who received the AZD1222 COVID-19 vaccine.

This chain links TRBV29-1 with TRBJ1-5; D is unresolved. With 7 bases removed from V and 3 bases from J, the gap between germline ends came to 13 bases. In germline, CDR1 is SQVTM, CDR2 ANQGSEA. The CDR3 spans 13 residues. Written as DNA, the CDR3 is TGCAGCGCAGGTGAGGGCATCAATCAGCCCCAGCATTTT. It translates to CSAGEGINQPQHF.

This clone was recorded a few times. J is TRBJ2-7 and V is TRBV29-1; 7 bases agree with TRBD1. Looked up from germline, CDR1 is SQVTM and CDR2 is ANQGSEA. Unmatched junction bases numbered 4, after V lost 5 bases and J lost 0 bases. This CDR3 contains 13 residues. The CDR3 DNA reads TGCAGCGTTACAGGGGTGAACTCCTACGAGCAGTACTTC. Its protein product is CSVTGVNSYEQYF.

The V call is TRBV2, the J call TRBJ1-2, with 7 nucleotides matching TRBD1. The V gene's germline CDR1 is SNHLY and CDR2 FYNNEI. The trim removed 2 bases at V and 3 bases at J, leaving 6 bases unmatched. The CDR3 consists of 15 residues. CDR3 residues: CASSEWKGADYGYTF. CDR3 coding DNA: TGTGCCAGCAGTGAATGGAAGGGGGCGGACTATGGCTACACCTTC.

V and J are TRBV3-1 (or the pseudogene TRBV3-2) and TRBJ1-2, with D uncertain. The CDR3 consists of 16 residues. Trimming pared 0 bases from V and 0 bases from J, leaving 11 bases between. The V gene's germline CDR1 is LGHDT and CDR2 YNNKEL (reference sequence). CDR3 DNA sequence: TGTGCCAGCAGCCAAGAGTTCATTACGACTAACTATGGCTACACCTTC. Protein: CASSQEFITTNYGYTF.

The CDR3 loop reads CASSREGASGEKLFF. In DNA, the CDR3 is TGTGCCAGCAGCCGGGAGGGGGCATCGGGCGAAAAACTGTTTTTT. The rearrangement links TRBV9 to TRBJ1-4; the match to TRBD1 covers 7 bases. V was pared by 4 bases and J by 8 bases, with 11 bases of the junction left unmatched. CDR3 size: 15 residues. Germline lookup yields CDR1 SGDLS and CDR2 YYNGEE.

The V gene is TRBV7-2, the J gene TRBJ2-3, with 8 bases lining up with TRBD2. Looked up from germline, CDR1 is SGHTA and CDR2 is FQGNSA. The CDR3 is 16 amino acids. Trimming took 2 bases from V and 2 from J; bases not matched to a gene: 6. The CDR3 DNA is TGTGCCAGCAGCTTAACCCCACTAGCGGCCACAGATACGCAGTATTTT. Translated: CASSLTPLAATDTQYF.

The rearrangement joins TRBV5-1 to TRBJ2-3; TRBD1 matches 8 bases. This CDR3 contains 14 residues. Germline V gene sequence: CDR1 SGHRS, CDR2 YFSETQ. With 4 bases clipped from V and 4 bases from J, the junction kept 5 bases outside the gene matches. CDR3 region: CASSTGQVSDTQYF. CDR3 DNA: TGCGCCAGCAGCACGGGACAGGTTTCAGATACGCAGTATTTT.

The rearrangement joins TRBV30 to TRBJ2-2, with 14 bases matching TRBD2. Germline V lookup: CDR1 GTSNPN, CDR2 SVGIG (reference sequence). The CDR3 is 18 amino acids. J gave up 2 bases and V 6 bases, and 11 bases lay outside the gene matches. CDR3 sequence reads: CACNFGTSGRGNTGELFF. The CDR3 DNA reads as TGTGCCTGCAATTTCGGGACTAGCGGGAGAGGAAACACCGGGGAGCTGTTTTTT.

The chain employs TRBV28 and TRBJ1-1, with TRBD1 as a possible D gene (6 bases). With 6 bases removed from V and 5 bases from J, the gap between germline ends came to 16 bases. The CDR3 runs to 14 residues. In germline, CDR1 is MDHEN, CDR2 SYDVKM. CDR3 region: CASSPGAPGTEAFF. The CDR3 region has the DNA TGTGCCAGCAGCCCGGGGGCCCCGGGGACTGAAGCTTTCTTT.

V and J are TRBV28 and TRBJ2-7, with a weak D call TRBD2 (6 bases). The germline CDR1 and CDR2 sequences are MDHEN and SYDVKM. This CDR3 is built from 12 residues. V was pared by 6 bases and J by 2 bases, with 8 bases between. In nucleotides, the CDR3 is TGTGCCAGCAGGACTAGGCCCTACGAGCAGTACTTC. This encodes CASRTRPYEQYF.

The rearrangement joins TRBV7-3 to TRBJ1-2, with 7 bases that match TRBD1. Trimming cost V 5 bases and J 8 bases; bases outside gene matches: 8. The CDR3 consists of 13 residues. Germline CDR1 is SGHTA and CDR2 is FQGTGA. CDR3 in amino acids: CASSQTGARGYTF. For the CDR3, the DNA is TGTGCCAGCAGCCAAACAGGGGCAAGGGGCTACACCTTC.

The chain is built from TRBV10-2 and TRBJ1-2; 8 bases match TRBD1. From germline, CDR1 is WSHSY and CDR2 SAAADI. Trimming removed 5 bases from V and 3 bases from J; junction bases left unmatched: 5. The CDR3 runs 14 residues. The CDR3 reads CASSRGQGDYGYTF. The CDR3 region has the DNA TGCGCCAGCAGTCGCGGACAGGGAGACTATGGCTACACCTTC.

The DNA for the CDR3 is TGTGCCAGCAGTTTTACGGTCGACTATGGCTACACCTTC. Residues: CASSFTVDYGYTF. The chain couples TRBV6-5 to TRBJ1-2; D uncertain. Germline V gene lookup returns CDR1 MNHEY and CDR2 SVGAGI. V was trimmed by 4 bases and J by 3 bases, leaving 9 bases between them. This CDR3 is 13 amino acids long.

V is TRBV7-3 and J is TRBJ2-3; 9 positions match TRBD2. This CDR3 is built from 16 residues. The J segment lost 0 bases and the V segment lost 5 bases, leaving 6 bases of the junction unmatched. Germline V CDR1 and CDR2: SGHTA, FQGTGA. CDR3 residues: CASSRASGTSTDTQYF. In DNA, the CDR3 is TGTGCCAGCAGCCGAGCTAGCGGGACTAGCACAGATACGCAGTATTTT.

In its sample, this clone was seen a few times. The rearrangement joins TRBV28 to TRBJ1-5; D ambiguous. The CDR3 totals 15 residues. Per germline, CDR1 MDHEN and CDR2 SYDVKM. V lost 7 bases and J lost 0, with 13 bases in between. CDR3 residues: CASTHLGDSNQPQHF. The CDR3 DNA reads TGTGCCAGCACCCATCTGGGAGATAGCAATCAGCCCCAGCATTTT.

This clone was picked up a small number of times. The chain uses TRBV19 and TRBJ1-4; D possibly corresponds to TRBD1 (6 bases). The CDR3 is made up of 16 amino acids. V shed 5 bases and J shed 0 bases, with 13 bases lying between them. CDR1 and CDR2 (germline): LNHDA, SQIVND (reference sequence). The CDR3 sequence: CASSSRTAATNEKLFF. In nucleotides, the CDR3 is TGTGCCAGTAGTTCGCGGACAGCTGCAACTAATGAAAAACTGTTTTTT.

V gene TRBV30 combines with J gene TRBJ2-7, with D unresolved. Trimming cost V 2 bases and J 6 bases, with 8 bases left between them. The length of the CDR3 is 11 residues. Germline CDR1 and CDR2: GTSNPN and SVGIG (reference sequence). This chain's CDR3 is CAWSRRAEQYF. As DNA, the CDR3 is TGTGCCTGGAGTAGGAGAGCCGAGCAGTACTTC.

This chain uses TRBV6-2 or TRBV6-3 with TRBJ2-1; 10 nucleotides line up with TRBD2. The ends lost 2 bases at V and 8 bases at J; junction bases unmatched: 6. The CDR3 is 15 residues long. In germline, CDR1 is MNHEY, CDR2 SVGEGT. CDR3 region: CASSYGQRGGYEQFF. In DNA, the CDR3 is TGTGCCAGCAGTTACGGCCAGCGGGGGGGGTATGAGCAGTTCTTC.

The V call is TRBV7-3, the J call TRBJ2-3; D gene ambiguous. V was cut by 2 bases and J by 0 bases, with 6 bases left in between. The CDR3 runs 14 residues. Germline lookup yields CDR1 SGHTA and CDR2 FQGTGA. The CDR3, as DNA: TGTGCCAGCAGCTTAGGTACTAGCACAGATACGCAGTATTTT. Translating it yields CASSLGTSTDTQYF.

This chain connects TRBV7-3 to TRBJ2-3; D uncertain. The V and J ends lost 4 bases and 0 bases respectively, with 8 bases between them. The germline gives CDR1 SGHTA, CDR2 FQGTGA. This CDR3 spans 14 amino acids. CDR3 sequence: CASSWTPSTDTQYF. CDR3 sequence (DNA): TGTGCCAGCAGCTGGACCCCTAGCACAGATACGCAGTATTTT. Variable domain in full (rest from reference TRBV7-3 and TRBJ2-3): GAGVSQTPSNKVTEKGKYVELRCDPISGHTALYWYRQSLGQGPEFLIYFQGTGAADDSGLPNDRFFAVRPEGSVSTLKIQRTERGDSAVYLCASSWTPSTDTQYFGPGTRLTVL.

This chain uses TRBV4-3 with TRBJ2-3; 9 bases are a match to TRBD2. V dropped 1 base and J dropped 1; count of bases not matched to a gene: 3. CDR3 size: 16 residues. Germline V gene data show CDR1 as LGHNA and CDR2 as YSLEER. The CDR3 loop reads CASSQGRTSGTDTQYF. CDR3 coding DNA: TGCGCCAGCAGCCAAGGAAGGACTAGCGGCACAGATACGCAGTATTTT.